The rows below give T cell receptor beta chains drawn from one sample of a study of a mutant IDH1 vaccine in newly diagnosed glioma. Libraries were prepared by immunoSEQ multiplex PCR; TCRdb keeps only in-frame clonotypes and omits some of them. The data hold around 88,000 clones, with roughly 78% observed a single time. This material consisted of PBMCs, taken from a glioma patient treated with radiotherapy, temozolomide or both. These receptors all stem from a man aged 35-49 years with glioma. The CDR3 runs from the conserved cysteine through the conserved F or W. D genes are given only for firm matches. Clone size, where shown, is once, few, many, or a class for clones that have expanded.

v_gene	d_gene	abundance	j_gene	CDR3nt	CDR3aa
TRBV11-2	.	.	TRBJ1-2	TGTGCCAGCAGCTTAACAGGGTGGGGTGGCTACACCTTC	CASSLTGWGGYTF
TRBV30	TRBD2	.	TRBJ2-3	TGTGCCTGCCTAGCGGGGACAGATACGCAGTATTTT	CACLAGTDTQYF
TRBV9	.	.	TRBJ2-7	TGTGCCAGCAGCGTAAGGCCACACTACGAGCAGTACTTC	CASSVRPHYEQYF
TRBV7-2	.	.	TRBJ2-2	TGTGCCAGCAGCCAGGGAGTCAGCGGGCGGAACACCGGGGAGCTGTTTTTT	CASSQGVSGRNTGELFF
TRBV4-3	.	.	TRBJ1-4	TGCGCCAGCAGCCAGGCCCGGTTAGGAACTAATGAAAAACTGTTTTTT	CASSQARLGTNEKLFF
TRBV19	.	few	TRBJ1-3	TGTGCCAGTACAAAAACAGGGACTGGAAACACCATATATTTT	CASTKTGTGNTIYF
TRBV13	.	.	TRBJ2-5	TGTGCCAGCAGCTCCAATCACAGGTTCCAAGAGACCCAGTACTTC	CASSSNHRFQETQYF
TRBV2	.	.	TRBJ2-7	TGCGCCAGCATTCCCGGGACACTACCCTCCTACGAGCAGTACTTC	CASIPGTLPSYEQYF
TRBV6-6	.	.	TRBJ1-5	TGTGCCAGCTCCGGAGGCAGGGAGAGGGATCAGCCCCAGCATTTT	CASSGGRERDQPQHF
TRBV5-7	TRBD2	.	TRBJ2-1	TGTGCCAGCAGCGCCGGGACTAGCGGCTTAGTGGGGAATGAGCAGTTCTTC	CASSAGTSGLVGNEQFF
TRBV6-1	TRBD1	once	TRBJ1-5	TGTGCCAGCAGCGCCGGGACAGGGGTCAGGCAGCCCCAGCATTTT	CASSAGTGVRQPQHF
TRBV6-4	TRBD2	.	TRBJ2-1	TGTGCCAGCAGTGACTCGACTAGCGGGAGCAATGAGCAGTTCTTC	CASSDSTSGSNEQFF
TRBV30	TRBD1	few	TRBJ1-6	TGTGCCTGGGGACAGGGTGGTAATTCACCCCTCCACTTT	CAWGQGGNSPLHF
TRBV6-1	.	.	TRBJ1-5	TGTGCCAGCAGTGAAAATCCCTATAGCAATCAGCCCCAGCATTTT	CASSENPYSNQPQHF
TRBV6-5	TRBD1	.	TRBJ1-5	TGTGCCAGCAGGGACAGGGGGCTGGGCAATCAGCCCCAGCATTTT	CASRDRGLGNQPQHF
TRBV27	TRBD1	medium-sized	TRBJ1-6	TGTGCCAGCAGCCCCGGGACAGAAAATTCACCCCTCCACTTT	CASSPGTENSPLHF
TRBV7-9	TRBD1	.	TRBJ1-2	TGTGCCAGCAGTCCGACAGGGACAGGGAATGGCTACACCTTC	CASSPTGTGNGYTF
TRBV18	.	.	TRBJ2-7	TGTGCCAGCTCACCAATTCGGGCCTCCTACGAGCAGTACTTC	CASSPIRASYEQYF
TRBV9	.	.	TRBJ2-1	TGTGCCAGCAGCCCATCAAGCTCCTACAATGAGCAGTTCTTC	CASSPSSSYNEQFF
TRBV7-2	TRBD2	.	TRBJ2-1	TGTGCCAGCAGCTGGTCGGGGGGGTCGAATGAGCAGTTCTTC	CASSWSGGSNEQFF
TRBV19	.	.	TRBJ2-5	TGTGCCAGTAGTATAGACGGGGGCCAAGAGACCCAGTACTTC	CASSIDGGQETQYF
TRBV19	TRBD2	.	TRBJ2-3	TGTGCCAGTAGTCCTAGACCGGGACTAGCGGGGGAGCTTACCACAGATACGCAGTATTTT	CASSPRPGLAGELTTDTQYF
TRBV5-4	.	.	TRBJ2-3	TGTGCCAGCAGCTTGGTTAGAGGGGGTGAGGATACGCAGTATTTT	CASSLVRGGEDTQYF
TRBV19	.	.	TRBJ1-2	TGTGCCAGTAGTCTGGGGCGACGTGGCTACACCTTC	CASSLGRRGYTF
TRBV27	TRBD2	few	TRBJ2-3	TGTGCCAGCAGTTCAACCCGACTAGCGGGCACAGATACGCAGTATTTT	CASSSTRLAGTDTQYF
TRBV18	TRBD1	.	TRBJ2-3	TGTGCCAGCTCAAGCCGGACAGGGGTGAGCACAGATACGCAGTATTTT	CASSSRTGVSTDTQYF
TRBV2	TRBD2	.	TRBJ2-7	TGTGCCAGCAGTCCACCGGGGGGTTCCTACGAGCAGTACTTC	CASSPPGGSYEQYF
TRBV7-3	.	.	TRBJ2-3	TGTGCCAGCAGCTTAATCTTTGCGGGATCTAGCACAGATACGCAGTATTTT	CASSLIFAGSSTDTQYF
TRBV4-3	.	.	TRBJ1-2	TGCGCCAGCAGCCAAGACGTACAGGGCAGCTATGGCTACACCTTC	CASSQDVQGSYGYTF
TRBV6-1	.	.	TRBJ1-4	TGTGCCAGCAGCCCGCGTGGTCGGGGAAATGAAAAACTGTTTTTT	CASSPRGRGNEKLFF
TRBV7-8	.	many	TRBJ2-5	TGTGCCAGCAGCTCCAGGGAGACCCAGTACTTC	CASSSRETQYF
TRBV6-5	.	.	TRBJ2-6	TGTGCCTCCAGGGGAGGTGGTGGGGCCAACGTCCTGACTTTC	CASRGGGGANVLTF
TRBV5-1	.	few	TRBJ1-5	TGCGCCAGCAGCCGCACGAGCGGGCCTGGTCAGCCCCAGCATTTT	CASSRTSGPGQPQHF
TRBV7-8	.	once	TRBJ2-6	TGTGCCAGCAGCTTAGGAGGGACTGGGGCCAACGTCCTGACTTTC	CASSLGGTGANVLTF
TRBV9	TRBD1	.	TRBJ2-5	TGTGCCAGCAGCGCCCCGGGACAGCGAGGGGAGACCCAGTACTTC	CASSAPGQRGETQYF
TRBV10-1	.	.	TRBJ2-3	TGCGCCAGCAGTGCGGGGCCCACAGATACGCAGTATTTT	CASSAGPTDTQYF
TRBV11-2	.	.	TRBJ2-3	TGTGCCAGCAGCTTAGGACCAGGGAGAGATACGCAGTATTTT	CASSLGPGRDTQYF
TRBV7-2	.	.	TRBJ2-7	TGTGCCAGCAGCCCCCAGGGTGGTGGCTACGAGCAGTACTTC	CASSPQGGGYEQYF
TRBV5-5	.	few	TRBJ2-5	TGTGCCAGCAGCGGACGTTTAGGGGATTACCAAGAGACCCAGTACTTC	CASSGRLGDYQETQYF
TRBV11-2	.	.	TRBJ1-2	TGTGCCAGCAGCTTAGTTGCAGGGAGGGATGGCTACACCTTC	CASSLVAGRDGYTF
TRBV7-2	TRBD2	.	TRBJ2-1	TGTGCCAGCAGCTTAGCGTATAGAGGATCAACTAGCGGGGTGAACAATGAGCAGTTCTTC	CASSLAYRGSTSGVNNEQFF
TRBV6-5	TRBD1	.	TRBJ1-1	TGTGCCAGCAGTTACGCCGGACAGGGTGTAGAAACTTTCTTT	CASSYAGQGVETFF
TRBV4-3	TRBD1	.	TRBJ1-2	TGCGCCAGCAGCCAAGATTTAGGGACAGGTTTTGTTGGCTACACCTTC	CASSQDLGTGFVGYTF
TRBV4-3	TRBD1	.	TRBJ1-5	TGCGCCAGCAGCCAAGAACTGGGACAGTCCAATCAGCCCCAGCATTTT	CASSQELGQSNQPQHF
TRBV7-6	.	.	TRBJ1-1	TGTGCCAGCGGCAAAATGGGGGAAGGTCGCGCTGAAGCTTTCTTT	CASGKMGEGRAEAFF
TRBV4-1	TRBD1	.	TRBJ2-7	TGCGCCAGCAGCCAAAAGGGACAGGGGGCGTGGGAGCAGTACTTC	CASSQKGQGAWEQYF
TRBV19	TRBD1	.	TRBJ1-1	TGTGCCAGTAGTATAGTAACAGGGGGCACTGAAGCTTTCTTT	CASSIVTGGTEAFF
TRBV7-8	.	.	TRBJ2-5	TGTGCCAGCAGCTTACTGGGGGTATGGGAGACCCAGTACTTC	CASSLLGVWETQYF
TRBV30	TRBD1	.	TRBJ1-6	TGTGCTGAGGGACAGGGACTCTCACCCCTCCACTTT	CAEGQGLSPLHF
TRBV7-2	.	.	TRBJ2-3	TGTGCCAGCAGCTTAGGGCCTCAAGATACGCAGTATTTT	CASSLGPQDTQYF
TRBV6-5	.	.	TRBJ1-1	TGTGCCAGCAGTTACTCTCCTAGGGGGGCGGACACTGAAGCTTTCTTT	CASSYSPRGADTEAFF
TRBV15	.	.	TRBJ1-1	TGTGCCACCAGCAGAGGTGGGGACACTGAAGCTTTCTTT	CATSRGGDTEAFF
TRBV7-9	.	.	TRBJ1-1	TGTGCCAGCAGCTACGGCCCCAACACTGAAGCTTTCTTT	CASSYGPNTEAFF
TRBV7-2	.	.	TRBJ1-5	TGTGCCAGCAGCTTAGAAATCCAGGAGCCCCAGCATTTT	CASSLEIQEPQHF
TRBV16	TRBD2	.	TRBJ2-3	TGTGCCAGCAGCAATCGGGGGGGAGAAACAGATACGCAGTATTTT	CASSNRGGETDTQYF
TRBV5-4	TRBD2	.	TRBJ2-2	TGTGCCAGCAGCACTAGCGGGAGGGCAACCGGGGAGCTGTTTTTT	CASSTSGRATGELFF
TRBV6-4	TRBD1	.	TRBJ1-5	TGTGCCAGCAGTTCGCAGATACAGGGGGCCCAGCATTTT	CASSSQIQGAQHF
TRBV7-9	.	.	TRBJ2-5	TGTGCCAGCAGCTTAGTAGTTGGCGCCCAGGGGTGGGAGACCCAGTACTTC	CASSLVVGAQGWETQYF
TRBV7-8	TRBD1	.	TRBJ2-7	TGTGCCAGCAGCTTGGAGGGGTGGACAGGGGTTCCCGAGCAGTACTTC	CASSLEGWTGVPEQYF
TRBV7-9	.	once	TRBJ2-7	TGTGCCAGCAGCTACGCCAACTACGAGCAGTACTTC	CASSYANYEQYF